The rows below give T cell receptor beta chains drawn from one sample of a study of cytomegalovirus exposure and HLA in healthy donors. This table comes from immunoSEQ multiplex PCR, and its TCRdb copy is limited to in-frame clones, with some not included. The sample has about 190,000 clones, 75% to 90% seen once. Sequenced input: PBMCs. The source is a man in his forties in good health and CMV-seropositive. The CDR3 runs from the conserved cysteine through the conserved F or W. Each record gives: J gene, clone size, D gene, V gene, CDR3 DNA, CDR3 protein. The D gene is left open where the match is weak. The size entry is marked missing in some rows and otherwise reads once, few, many or a size class.

j_call: TRBJ1-5; clone_size: .; d_call: .; v_call: TRBV21-1; cdr3_nt: TGTGCCAGCAGCAAAGCGCTTTTCCACAGGGACGGATCGCGGGTCAATCAGCCCCAGCATTTT; cdr3_aa: CASSKALFHRDGSRVNQPQHF
j_call: TRBJ2-7; clone_size: .; d_call: TRBD2; v_call: TRBV5-1; cdr3_nt: TGCGCCAGCAGCTTGGTCCTAGCGGCGATCTACGAGCAGTACTTC; cdr3_aa: CASSLVLAAIYEQYF
j_call: TRBJ1-2; clone_size: few; d_call: .; v_call: TRBV5-4; cdr3_nt: TGTGCCAGCAGCTTGGCAAACGTCCCGGGACAACCTAACTATGGCTACACCTTC; cdr3_aa: CASSLANVPGQPNYGYTF
j_call: TRBJ1-4; clone_size: .; d_call: TRBD1; v_call: TRBV23-1; cdr3_nt: TGCGCCTCTCAGAGGACAGGGGGCGTCAGTCGTTCGTTAACTAATGAAAAACTGTTTTTT; cdr3_aa: CASQRTGGVSRSLTNEKLFF
j_call: TRBJ2-7; clone_size: .; d_call: TRBD2; v_call: TRBV18; cdr3_nt: TGTGCCAGCTCGCAGGTAGCGGGGTCTTTCTACGAGCAGTACTTC; cdr3_aa: CASSQVAGSFYEQYF
j_call: TRBJ2-7; clone_size: .; d_call: .; v_call: TRBV7-9; cdr3_nt: TGTGCCAGCAGCTTAGCCGGGACATCACCCTACGAGCAGTACTTC; cdr3_aa: CASSLAGTSPYEQYF
j_call: TRBJ1-5; clone_size: .; d_call: .; v_call: TRBV27; cdr3_nt: TGTGCCAGCAGTTTTGGAGGCGCAACTGGGCCCCAGCATTTT; cdr3_aa: CASSFGGATGPQHF
j_call: TRBJ1-1; clone_size: .; d_call: .; v_call: TRBV27; cdr3_nt: TGTGCCAGCAGTTCTCAGCGGACAGCGAACACTGAAGCTTTCTTT; cdr3_aa: CASSSQRTANTEAFF
j_call: TRBJ1-1; clone_size: .; d_call: TRBD1; v_call: TRBV2; cdr3_nt: TGTGCCAGCCTCTTAGACAGGGTAAACACTGAAGCTTTCTTT; cdr3_aa: CASLLDRVNTEAFF
j_call: TRBJ1-2; clone_size: .; d_call: TRBD1; v_call: TRBV28; cdr3_nt: TGTGCCAGCAGTATTGTTCAGGGGGCGGGTGGCTACACCTTC; cdr3_aa: CASSIVQGAGGYTF
j_call: TRBJ2-7; clone_size: .; d_call: .; v_call: TRBV4-3; cdr3_nt: TGCGCCAGCAGCCAAGAAGGGAGTGACAGGAACGAGCAGTACTTC; cdr3_aa: CASSQEGSDRNEQYF
j_call: TRBJ1-4; clone_size: .; d_call: TRBD1; v_call: TRBV5-1; cdr3_nt: TGCGCCAGCAGCTTGGAGGGACAGGGGAGCGGGGCTGAAAAACTGTTTTTT; cdr3_aa: CASSLEGQGSGAEKLFF
j_call: TRBJ1-2; clone_size: .; d_call: TRBD1; v_call: TRBV5-6; cdr3_nt: TGTGCCAGCAGCTTGAAGGGGGCTGGTTACTATGGCTACACCTTC; cdr3_aa: CASSLKGAGYYGYTF
j_call: TRBJ1-6; clone_size: few; d_call: TRBD1; v_call: TRBV5-4; cdr3_nt: TGTGCCAGCAGCTTACAGGGGAGGAATTCACCCCTCCACTTT; cdr3_aa: CASSLQGRNSPLHF
j_call: TRBJ1-4; clone_size: .; d_call: TRBD1; v_call: TRBV28; cdr3_nt: TGTGCCAGCAGTCGACAGGGTACTAATGAAAAACTGTTTTTT; cdr3_aa: CASSRQGTNEKLFF
j_call: TRBJ1-2; clone_size: .; d_call: .; v_call: TRBV15; cdr3_nt: TGTGCCACCAGCAGACCTGAGACAGCTAACTATGGCTACACCTTC; cdr3_aa: CATSRPETANYGYTF
j_call: TRBJ1-2; clone_size: .; d_call: TRBD1; v_call: TRBV9; cdr3_nt: TGTGCCAGCAGCCTTGGGACAGATAACAAGGGTGGCTACACCTTC; cdr3_aa: CASSLGTDNKGGYTF
j_call: TRBJ1-1; clone_size: .; d_call: TRBD1; v_call: TRBV7-8; cdr3_nt: TGTGCCAGCAGCCTACAGGGGATCGAAGCTTTCTTT; cdr3_aa: CASSLQGIEAFF
j_call: TRBJ2-7; clone_size: .; d_call: TRBD1; v_call: TRBV10-3; cdr3_nt: TGTGCCATCAGTGACGACGGGACAGTCTCCTACGAGCAGTACTTC; cdr3_aa: CAISDDGTVSYEQYF
j_call: TRBJ2-5; clone_size: .; d_call: .; v_call: TRBV7-7; cdr3_nt: TGTGCCAGCAGCTTAGGTCTGGGGGCGCTTAAGACCCAGTACTTC; cdr3_aa: CASSLGLGALKTQYF
j_call: TRBJ2-2; clone_size: .; d_call: .; v_call: TRBV19; cdr3_nt: TGTGCCAGTAACCAGGGCAACACCGGGGAGCTGTTTTTT; cdr3_aa: CASNQGNTGELFF
j_call: TRBJ1-4; clone_size: .; d_call: .; v_call: TRBV7-2; cdr3_nt: TGTGCCAGCAGCTTATGGAGGACTAATGAAAAACTGTTTTTT; cdr3_aa: CASSLWRTNEKLFF
j_call: TRBJ1-5; clone_size: .; d_call: TRBD1; v_call: TRBV9; cdr3_nt: TGTGCCAGCAGCGTAGGCTCAGGACAGGGGTTTCAGCCCCAGCATTTT; cdr3_aa: CASSVGSGQGFQPQHF
j_call: TRBJ1-2; clone_size: .; d_call: .; v_call: TRBV9; cdr3_nt: TGTGCCAGCAGCGACAGGGTCTATGGCTACACCTTC; cdr3_aa: CASSDRVYGYTF
j_call: TRBJ2-5; clone_size: .; d_call: TRBD1; v_call: TRBV28; cdr3_nt: TGTGCCAGCAGATTACGGACAGGCTCCTCCAGAGCCCAGTACTTC; cdr3_aa: CASRLRTGSSRAQYF
j_call: TRBJ1-1; clone_size: once; d_call: .; v_call: TRBV18; cdr3_nt: TGTGCCAGCTCACCTCAGGGGCCTAACACTGAAGCTTTCTTT; cdr3_aa: CASSPQGPNTEAFF
j_call: TRBJ2-7; clone_size: .; d_call: .; v_call: TRBV27; cdr3_nt: TGTGCCAGCAGTTCCCAGGGTCCCCCCTCCTACGAGCAGTACTTC; cdr3_aa: CASSSQGPPSYEQYF
j_call: TRBJ2-4; clone_size: .; d_call: TRBD2; v_call: TRBV28; cdr3_nt: TGTGCCAGCAGTTTATCCCCATCGCCAGCGGGGGGGCAAGGTGGCATTCAGTACTTC; cdr3_aa: CASSLSPSPAGGQGGIQYF
j_call: TRBJ1-4; clone_size: .; d_call: .; v_call: TRBV9; cdr3_nt: TGTGCCAGCAGCATCCGGATCGGGGCTAATGAAAAACTGTTTTTT; cdr3_aa: CASSIRIGANEKLFF
j_call: TRBJ1-5; clone_size: .; d_call: TRBD1; v_call: TRBV9; cdr3_nt: TGTGCCAGCAGCGTAGAGACAGGGGACCAGCCCCAGCATTTT; cdr3_aa: CASSVETGDQPQHF
j_call: TRBJ1-1; clone_size: few; d_call: .; v_call: TRBV19; cdr3_nt: TGTGCCAGTGGAAGGGGCGCTTTCTTT; cdr3_aa: CASGRGAFF
j_call: TRBJ2-5; clone_size: once; d_call: .; v_call: TRBV30; cdr3_nt: TGTGCCTGGAGTGTACGTCCGGAAGAGACCCAGTACTTC; cdr3_aa: CAWSVRPEETQYF
j_call: TRBJ2-5; clone_size: once; d_call: TRBD1; v_call: TRBV28; cdr3_nt: TGTGCCAGCAGTCCAAGCCGGACAGGCCGACAAGAGACCCAGTACTTC; cdr3_aa: CASSPSRTGRQETQYF
j_call: TRBJ1-5; clone_size: .; d_call: TRBD1; v_call: TRBV2; cdr3_nt: TGTGCCAGTACTACCGACAGGGGCAATCAGCCCCAGCATTTT; cdr3_aa: CASTTDRGNQPQHF
j_call: TRBJ1-4; clone_size: .; d_call: TRBD1; v_call: TRBV29-1; cdr3_nt: TGCAGCGTGACAGGGTTGGGGGAAAAACTGTTTTTT; cdr3_aa: CSVTGLGEKLFF
j_call: TRBJ2-1; clone_size: .; d_call: .; v_call: TRBV2; cdr3_nt: TGTGCCAGCAAGGAGGGCAGGGCCTTTAGGAGCTCCTACAATGAGCAGTTCTTC; cdr3_aa: CASKEGRAFRSSYNEQFF
j_call: TRBJ2-3; clone_size: few; d_call: TRBD1; v_call: TRBV4-3; cdr3_nt: TGCGCCAGCAGTCAGACAGGGGCGACAGATACGCAGTATTTT; cdr3_aa: CASSQTGATDTQYF
j_call: TRBJ1-4; clone_size: .; d_call: .; v_call: TRBV18; cdr3_nt: TGTGCCAGCTCACCGGTGCCGAAGGTTGGGGCGGCAACTAATGAAAAACTGTTTTTT; cdr3_aa: CASSPVPKVGAATNEKLFF
j_call: TRBJ1-1; clone_size: .; d_call: .; v_call: TRBV29-1; cdr3_nt: TGCACAGGTTGGGAAATAGAACAGGGAATCGCTGAAGCTTTCTTT; cdr3_aa: CTGWEIEQGIAEAFF
j_call: TRBJ1-2; clone_size: once; d_call: TRBD1; v_call: TRBV5-6; cdr3_nt: TGTGCCAGCAGCCACGGGACAGGGTCGTATAACTATGGCTACACCTTC; cdr3_aa: CASSHGTGSYNYGYTF
j_call: TRBJ2-7; clone_size: .; d_call: .; v_call: TRBV2; cdr3_nt: TGTGCCAGCAGTGAAGTGTCTCAGTCCTACGAGCAGTACTTC; cdr3_aa: CASSEVSQSYEQYF
j_call: TRBJ2-7; clone_size: .; d_call: TRBD1; v_call: TRBV28; cdr3_nt: TGTGCCAGCAAACCACAGGGGGGTCCCTACGAGCAGTACTTC; cdr3_aa: CASKPQGGPYEQYF
j_call: TRBJ2-3; clone_size: .; d_call: .; v_call: TRBV2; cdr3_nt: TGTGCCAGCGCCCCTACGGCAGATACGCAGTATTTT; cdr3_aa: CASAPTADTQYF
j_call: TRBJ2-7; clone_size: .; d_call: .; v_call: TRBV18; cdr3_nt: TGTGCCAGCTCACCACCGGCGGACTCCTACGAGCAGTACTTC; cdr3_aa: CASSPPADSYEQYF
j_call: TRBJ2-7; clone_size: .; d_call: TRBD2; v_call: TRBV29-1; cdr3_nt: TGCAGCGTTAGTAGCGGGGTGTACGAGCAGTACTTC; cdr3_aa: CSVSSGVYEQYF
j_call: TRBJ2-7; clone_size: .; d_call: .; v_call: TRBV7-2; cdr3_nt: TGTGCCAGCAGCTTAGGGGACAACCCTTACGAGCAGTACTTC; cdr3_aa: CASSLGDNPYEQYF
j_call: TRBJ2-7; clone_size: .; d_call: .; v_call: TRBV19; cdr3_nt: TGTGCCAGTAGTCCTCTTACAGGTCCCTACGAGCAGTACTTC; cdr3_aa: CASSPLTGPYEQYF
j_call: TRBJ2-3; clone_size: .; d_call: .; v_call: TRBV5-1; cdr3_nt: TGCGCCAGCAGCTTGGATGGCCAGACCGCAGGTACGCAGTATTTT; cdr3_aa: CASSLDGQTAGTQYF
j_call: TRBJ1-1; clone_size: .; d_call: TRBD1; v_call: TRBV30; cdr3_nt: TGTGCCTGGAACCCTTTAACAGGGGAGAACACTGAAGCTTTCTTT; cdr3_aa: CAWNPLTGENTEAFF
j_call: TRBJ1-6; clone_size: .; d_call: TRBD1; v_call: TRBV5-6; cdr3_nt: TGTGCCAGCAGCCCGGGGACAGGGGGTTTTTCACCCCTCCACTTT; cdr3_aa: CASSPGTGGFSPLHF